In this sample, the clone carrying this TCR beta chain is medium-sized. These data come from a study of blood T cell repertoires in COVID-19. Turning to the study itself: T cells, B-cell-depleted T cells, or PBMCs provided the cDNA or gDNA that served as material.

Sequencing used immunoSEQ multiplex PCR; TCRdb keeps in-frame clones, though not all of them. The data show 200,000 to 250,000 clones, about nine tenths seen once. The source material was PBMCs or T cells enriched from blood (not recorded which). The source is a man between 25 and 39 years old in a cohort exposed to, infected with or recovered from COVID-19 (not recorded which).

The CDR3 loop reads CASSQVGGSGGYTF. Here the CDR3 DNA reads TGCGCCAGCAGCCAAGTGGGTGGGTCGGGTGGCTACACCTTC. The gene calls are TRBV4-3 and TRBJ1-2; D gene uncertain. V shed 1 base and J shed 7 bases, with 13 bases lying between them. The CDR3 sequence is 14 residues long. Germline values: CDR1 LGHNA, CDR2 YSLEER.